One and the same sample provided the 20 T cell receptor beta chains below, sequenced in a study of blood T cell repertoires in COVID-19. Method: immunoSEQ multiplex PCR; TCRdb's copy keeps in-frame clones and lacks some. The sample lists 190,000 or so clones; more than 70% were seen once. The sequencing sample was made of PBMCs or T cells enriched from blood (not recorded which). The receptors were sampled from a woman under 30 who had recovered from COVID-19.

The chain employs TRBV13 and TRBJ1-3, with D possibly being TRBD1 (5 bases). V was trimmed by 5 bases and J by 4 bases, leaving 18 bases between them. Germline CDR1 and CDR2: PRHDT and FYEKMQ (reference sequence). The CDR3 length is 16 residues. CDR3 residues: CASSPWGVNKGNTIYF. The CDR3 DNA reads as TGTGCCAGCAGCCCCTGGGGGGTAAATAAGGGAAACACCATATATTTT.

The chain combines TRBV5-6 with TRBJ1-2; 8 nucleotides agree with TRBD1. CDR1 SGHDT and CDR2 YYEEEE come from the germline V gene. Unmatched junction bases numbered 7, after V lost 5 bases and J lost 4 bases. This CDR3 comprises 14 residues. CDR3 in amino acids: CASSYGTGSYGYTF. In DNA, the CDR3 is TGTGCCAGCAGTTATGGGACAGGCTCCTATGGCTACACCTTC.

Only one count was recorded for this clone. The chain joins TRBV12-3 or TRBV12-4 to TRBJ1-1; no definite D call. This CDR3 spans 13 amino acids. Trimming took 3 bases from V and 1 from J, leaving 6 bases between them. The CDR3 DNA reads as TGTGCCAGCAGTTTCCCGGGGAACACTGAAGCTTTCTTT. Protein product: CASSFPGNTEAFF.

The rearrangement links TRBV28 to TRBJ1-1; D is undetermined. The CDR3 extends over 15 amino acids. V was shortened by 6 bases and J by 4 bases, with 18 bases between the two germline ends. Germline values: CDR1 MDHEN, CDR2 SYDVKM. The CDR3, as DNA: TGTGCCAGCAGAGCCCCGAGAGGAGGCGGCACTGAAGCTTTCTTT. Translating gives CASRAPRGGGTEAFF.

The rearrangement joins TRBV3-1 (or the pseudogene TRBV3-2) to TRBJ1-4; 8 positions agree with TRBD1. CDR1 and CDR2 (germline): LGHDT, YNNKEL (reference sequence). This CDR3 comprises 15 residues. The V gene end was trimmed by 3 bases and the J gene end by 8 bases; junction bases not matched to a gene: 8. The CDR3 sequence: CASSHRQGQHEKLFF. The CDR3 DNA follows: TGTGCCAGCAGCCACCGACAGGGGCAACACGAAAAACTGTTTTTT.

This chain connects TRBV19 to TRBJ1-6; TRBD1 matches 7 bases. J was trimmed by 7 bases and V by 6 bases; bases with no gene match: 12. The germline gives CDR1 LNHDA, CDR2 SQIVND (reference sequence). The CDR3 length is 16 residues. The CDR3 loop is CASSLTGPGGNSPLHF. The CDR3, as DNA: TGTGCCAGTAGCCTGACAGGGCCGGGCGGCAATTCACCCCTCCACTTT.

The V and J genes are TRBV6-1 and TRBJ1-2; 7 bases fit TRBD1. V trimming: 1 base; J trimming: 7 bases; junction bases outside the gene matches: 15. The CDR3 loop spans 17 amino acids. CDR1 is MNHNS and CDR2 is SASEGT in the germline V gene. CDR3: CASSEGGGTVGLRGYTF. The CDR3 nucleotides are TGTGCCAGCAGTGAAGGGGGCGGGACAGTTGGCCTGCGTGGCTACACCTTC.

This clone was observed a handful of times. V gene TRBV9 combines with J gene TRBJ2-3; weak D call: TRBD1 (5 bases). CDR1 is SGDLS and CDR2 is YYNGEE in the germline V gene. The CDR3 totals 14 residues. Deletions cut 1 base from V and 5 bases from J, with 11 bases between. The CDR3 DNA sequence: TGTGCCAGCAGCGTAAGTGGGGCTGAAGATACGCAGTATTTT. It is translated as CASSVSGAEDTQYF.

The chain links TRBV5-4 to TRBJ1-1; 8 positions match TRBD1. The CDR3 consists of 17 residues. V trimming: 1 base; J trimming: 0 bases; junction bases outside the gene matches: 8. The germline V gene has CDR1 SGHNT and CDR2 YYREEE (reference sequence). The CDR3 region is CASSLTGGGPLNTEAFF. CDR3 bases: TGTGCCAGCAGCTTGACAGGGGGTGGACCCTTGAACACTGAAGCTTTCTTT.

The J gene is TRBJ2-5, the V gene TRBV6-5, with a weak D call TRBD1 (6 bases). Between the trimmed V and J ends, which lost 8 bases and 1 base, there was a span of 8 bases. CDR3 length: 12 residues. CDR1 and CDR2 from the germline V gene are MNHEY and SVGAGI. The CDR3 spells CASVDSQETQYF. As DNA, the CDR3 is TGTGCCAGCGTGGACAGCCAAGAGACCCAGTACTTC.

This clone has more than one count but fewer than ten. The chain employs TRBV27 and TRBJ2-7; 8 bases align to TRBD1. Germline trimming cut 3 bases from V and 2 bases from J; bases unmatched to any gene: 9. The CDR3 consists of 16 residues. Germline CDR1 is MNHEY and CDR2 is SMNVEV (reference sequence). In DNA, the CDR3 is TGTGCCAGCAGTTTTCGACGGGCGGACAGGGCCTACGAGCAGTACTTC. Translation gives CASSFRRADRAYEQYF.

The chain couples TRBV4-1 to TRBJ2-7, with TRBD2 identical over 7 bases. In germline, CDR1 is MGHRA, CDR2 YSYEKL. V dropped 0 bases and J dropped 9; count of bases not matched to a gene: 8. This CDR3 is 14 amino acids long. The DNA for the CDR3 is TGCGCCAGCAGCCAAGAAGCGGGGCCAGGAGGGCAGTACTTC. The encoded protein is CASSQEAGPGGQYF.

This clone was seen only once. This chain uses TRBV2 with TRBJ1-1, with D unresolved. The length of the CDR3 is 13 residues. In germline, CDR1 is SNHLY, CDR2 FYNNEI. The V and J ends lost 5 bases and 4 bases respectively, with 11 bases between them. The CDR3 protein is CASSSAEVTEAFF. CDR3 DNA sequence: TGTGCCAGCAGTTCCGCGGAGGTCACTGAAGCTTTCTTT. Variable domain in full (rest from reference TRBV2 and TRBJ1-1): EPEVTQTPSHQVTQMGQEVILRCVPISNHLYFYWYRQILGQKVEFLVSFYNNEISEKSEIFDDQFSVERPDGSNFTLKIRSTKLEDSAMYFCASSSAEVTEAFFGQGTRLTVV.

This clone has just a few counts. Other DNA sequences of this sample code for an identical CDR3. V usage is TRBV30 and J usage is TRBJ1-1; D is ambiguous. Germline CDR1 GTSNPN, CDR2 SVGIG (reference sequence). The CDR3 totals 12 residues. V dropped 5 bases and J dropped 1 base, with 8 bases sitting between them. This CDR3 is CAWGRENTEAFF. The CDR3 DNA reads TGTGCCTGGGGACGGGAGAACACTGAAGCTTTCTTT.

V gene TRBV7-9 combines with J gene TRBJ2-7; 8 positions match TRBD1. Trimming cost V 3 bases and J 7 bases; bases outside gene matches: 11. The CDR3 spans 15 residues. Germline loops: CDR1 SEHNR, CDR2 FQNEAQ (reference sequence). The CDR3 loop reads CASSLRGQADPEQYF. Here the CDR3 DNA reads TGTGCCAGCAGCTTGAGGGGACAGGCTGACCCTGAGCAGTACTTC.

This clone showed up just once. This sequence joins TRBV19 and TRBJ2-7, with D perhaps matching TRBD1 (5 bases). Germline CDR1 and CDR2: LNHDA and SQIVND (reference sequence). The V end was cut by 0 bases, the J end by 5 bases, with 14 bases between. The CDR3 has 15 residues. CDR3 sequence: CASSIDRTRFDEQYF. CDR3 nucleotides: TGTGCCAGTAGTATAGATAGGACACGATTCGACGAGCAGTACTTC.

The chain carries TRBV13 and TRBJ2-1, with D maybe TRBD2 (6 bases). CDR3 length: 18 amino acids. Germline V gives CDR1 PRHDT, CDR2 FYEKMQ (reference sequence). Trimming stripped 6 bases from V and 0 bases from J, with 21 bases between. The CDR3 loop is CASSARGGHHTSYNEQFF. DNA for the CDR3: TGTGCCAGCAGTGCCCGGGGAGGACACCATACCTCCTACAATGAGCAGTTCTTC.

This rearrangement joins TRBV30 to TRBJ1-1; D call uncertain. Trimming stripped 4 bases from V and 0 bases from J, with 6 bases between. This CDR3 is built from 12 residues. Germline assignment: CDR1 GTSNPN and CDR2 SVGIG (reference sequence). The CDR3 DNA is TGTGCCTGGACGGGGATGAACACTGAAGCTTTCTTT. Its protein is CAWTGMNTEAFF.

In DNA, the CDR3 is TGTGCCAGCTCGAGGGCAACCGTCCAAGAGACCCAGTACTTC. It translates to CASSRATVQETQYF. The chain uses TRBV5-4 and TRBJ2-5; the D gene is possibly TRBD2 (5 bases). Trimming pared 7 bases from V and 1 base from J, leaving 14 bases between. The CDR3 consists of 14 residues. CDR1 and CDR2 from the germline V gene are SGHNT and YYREEE (reference sequence). Using reference TRBV5-4 and TRBJ2-5 for the parts outside the CDR3, the full variable domain is ETGVTQSPTHLIKTRGQQVTLRCSSQSGHNTVSWYQQALGQGPQFIFQYYREEENGRGNFPPRFSGLQFPNYSSELNVNALELDDSALYLCASSRATVQETQYFGPGTRLLVL.

V usage is TRBV6-5 and J usage is TRBJ2-1, with TRBD1 identical over 7 bases. The germline V gene has CDR1 MNHEY and CDR2 SVGAGI. V was clipped by 6 bases and J by 0 bases; unmatched bases: 5. This CDR3 has 15 residues. The CDR3 DNA reads TGTGCCAGCAGAACCGGGACAGCCTCCTACAATGAGCAGTTCTTC. Its protein product is CASRTGTASYNEQFF.